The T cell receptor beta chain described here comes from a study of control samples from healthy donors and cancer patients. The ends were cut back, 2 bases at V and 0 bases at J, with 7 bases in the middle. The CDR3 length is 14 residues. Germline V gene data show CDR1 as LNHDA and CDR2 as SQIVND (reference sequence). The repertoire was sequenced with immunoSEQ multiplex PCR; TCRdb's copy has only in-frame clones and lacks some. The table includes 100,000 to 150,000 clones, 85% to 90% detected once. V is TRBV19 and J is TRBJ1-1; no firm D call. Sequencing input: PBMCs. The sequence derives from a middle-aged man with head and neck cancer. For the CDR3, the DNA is TGTGCCAGTAGTATATCGGGAGTGAACACTGAAGCTTTCTTT. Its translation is CASSISGVNTEAFF.